A selection of T cell receptor beta chains follows, all from one sample in a study of CD8+ T cells in alopecia areata. Profiling relied on immunoSEQ multiplex PCR, and the TCRdb table lists in-frame clones only, not all of them. Here the sample spans 250,000 or so clones, 67% being singletons. The sequenced sample was CD4+ T cells sorted from blood, obtained at week 0. The source of these receptors is a human donor with alopecia areata. The CDR3 runs from the conserved cysteine through the conserved F or W. A D gene is named only where the DNA matches it firmly. Rows give clone size only sometimes, using once, few, many, or a class for an expanded clone.

length	size	D	V	J	DNA	CDR3
15	.	.	TRBV30	TRBJ2-2	TGTGCCTGGAGGCGCCGGGACACCAACACCGGGGAGCTGTTTTTT	CAWRRRDTNTGELFF
11	few	.	TRBV5-1	TRBJ2-1	TGCGCCAGCAGCTTGATGGATGAGCAGTTCTTC	CASSLMDEQFF
15	.	TRBD1	TRBV9	TRBJ2-2	TGTGCCAGCAGCGAGACAGGGTCCATCGCCGGGGAGCTGTTTTTT	CASSETGSIAGELFF
13	.	.	TRBV30	TRBJ1-1	TGTGCCTGGAGACAGGGCATGAACACTGAAGCTTTCTTT	CAWRQGMNTEAFF
13	.	TRBD1	TRBV7-9	TRBJ2-2	TGTGCCAGCAGCCGGACAGGGGCCGGGGAGCTGTTTTTT	CASSRTGAGELFF
17	.	.	TRBV7-9	TRBJ1-4	TGTGCCAGCAGCTTAGCGTCGGGCCAGGGGCTCTTGGAAAAACTGTTTTTT	CASSLASGQGLLEKLFF
16	.	TRBD1	TRBV4-2	TRBJ2-3	TGTGCCAGCAGCCAAACCCCGGGACAGGACACAGATACGCAGTATTTT	CASSQTPGQDTDTQYF
13	once	.	TRBV2	TRBJ1-1	TGTGCCAGCAGCGGACGGGTGAACACTGAAGCTTTCTTT	CASSGRVNTEAFF
13	few	.	TRBV29-1	TRBJ1-2	TGCAGCGTTGAAGATCGCGGTTTCTATGGCTACACCTTC	CSVEDRGFYGYTF
15	.	.	TRBV5-6	TRBJ2-5	TGTGCCAGCAGCTTGGATCAGGGGACGGCAGAGACCCAGTACTTC	CASSLDQGTAETQYF
16	.	TRBD1	TRBV10-3	TRBJ2-5	TGTGCCATCAGTGAGTCAAAACAGGGGAGACAAGAGACCCAGTACTTC	CAISESKQGRQETQYF
13	.	.	TRBV6-5	TRBJ2-2	TGTGCCAGCAGTTACCCAGGGACCGGGGAGCTGTTTTTT	CASSYPGTGELFF
13	.	.	TRBV7-9	TRBJ2-1	TGTGCCAGCAGCTTAGGGGGGATAGATGAGCAGTTCTTC	CASSLGGIDEQFF
19	.	TRBD2	TRBV27	TRBJ2-1	TGTGCCAGCAGTTTATCGTCCCCAAGGGGACTAGCGGGGTACAATGAGCAGTTCTTC	CASSLSSPRGLAGYNEQFF
14	.	.	TRBV11-2	TRBJ2-5	TGTGCCAGCAGCCCGGCGGGCAGGGGAGAGACCCAGTACTTC	CASSPAGRGETQYF
13	.	.	TRBV19	TRBJ2-6	TGTGCCAGTAGGGGTAACGGGGCCAACGTCCTGACTTTC	CASRGNGANVLTF
13	.	.	TRBV30	TRBJ2-2	TGTGCCTGGAGTTATGAGAGGTCCGGGGAGCTGTTTTTT	CAWSYERSGELFF
17	.	.	TRBV25-1	TRBJ2-6	TGTGCCAGCAGTGGCAGGCAAGTCCTCTCTGGGGCCAACGTCCTGACTTTC	CASSGRQVLSGANVLTF
13	few	TRBD1	TRBV29-1	TRBJ2-7	TGCAGCGTTGTAAGCACAGGGGGCTACGAGCAGTACTTC	CSVVSTGGYEQYF
14	.	.	TRBV30	TRBJ1-5	TGTGCCTGGAGTCCCGGGGGTCCGGATCAGCCCCAGCATTTT	CAWSPGGPDQPQHF
13	.	.	TRBV27	TRBJ2-3	TGTGCCAGCAGTAAGCCGGGTCCAGATACGCAGTATTTT	CASSKPGPDTQYF
15	.	.	TRBV29-1	TRBJ1-1	TGCAGCGCCGACGAGGGCTTCGTGCATGCCACTGAAGCTTTCTTT	CSADEGFVHATEAFF
15	once	TRBD1	TRBV4-1	TRBJ1-1	TGCGCCAGCAGCCAATCGACAGGGGTTAGCACTGAAGCTTTCTTT	CASSQSTGVSTEAFF
17	.	TRBD1	TRBV30	TRBJ1-5	TGTGCCTGGAGTTCGGGACAGGGGGCACGTGAGGGTCAGCCCCAGCATTTT	CAWSSGQGAREGQPQHF
13	.	.	TRBV29-1	TRBJ2-4	TGCAGCGTTGGTCATGGGACCCGAAACATTCAGTACTTC	CSVGHGTRNIQYF
16	few	.	TRBV29-1	TRBJ1-3	TGCAGCGTTGAATTGCCTTACCGGGCCTACGGAAACACCATATATTTT	CSVELPYRAYGNTIYF
14	few	TRBD2	TRBV6-4	TRBJ2-3	TGTGCCAGACCCGGGACTAGAAGCACAGATACGCAGTATTTT	CARPGTRSTDTQYF
15	few	.	TRBV7-2	TRBJ2-1	TGTGCCAGCAGCTTAGACGGGGCAGTCTACAATGAGCAGTTCTTC	CASSLDGAVYNEQFF
15	once	TRBD1	TRBV30	TRBJ2-2	TGTGCCTGGAGTTCGAACAGGGGAAACACCGGGGAGCTGTTTTTT	CAWSSNRGNTGELFF
17	.	.	TRBV29-1	TRBJ2-3	TGCAGCGTTGAGGGGGGGGTCCTACAGGGGCCCGAGGATACGCAGTATTTT	CSVEGGVLQGPEDTQYF
15	.	TRBD1	TRBV27	TRBJ1-4	TGTGCCAGCAGTTCCATGAGGGGGCGCTGGGAAAAACTGTTTTTT	CASSSMRGRWEKLFF
15	.	TRBD1	TRBV29-1	TRBJ2-2	TGCAGCGTTGAACCCCGGGACAGAAACACCGGGGAGCTGTTTTTT	CSVEPRDRNTGELFF
16	.	TRBD2	TRBV4-2	TRBJ2-5	TGTGCCAGCAGCCCACGAGCGGGGGGAGTCCAAGAGACCCAGTACTTC	CASSPRAGGVQETQYF
15	.	.	TRBV29-1	TRBJ2-3	TGCAGCGTGGCTGTTTTGGCAGGGCGGGTAGATACGCAGTATTTT	CSVAVLAGRVDTQYF
14	once	TRBD1	TRBV7-8	TRBJ2-7	TGTGCCAGCAGCTTTGGGGACAGGGTCTACGAGCAGTACTTC	CASSFGDRVYEQYF
14	.	.	TRBV7-2	TRBJ2-5	TGTGCCAGCAGCTTAGTGGGCGGGTGGGAGACCCAGTACTTC	CASSLVGGWETQYF
13	.	.	TRBV29-1	TRBJ1-1	TGCAGCGTTTCGTGGGACCGAGGGACTGAAGCTTTCTTT	CSVSWDRGTEAFF
16	.	.	TRBV5-4	TRBJ2-2	TGTGCCAGCAGCAAATCCGGGACGGCGAACACCGGGGAGCTGTTTTTT	CASSKSGTANTGELFF
13	.	.	TRBV5-1	TRBJ1-5	TGCGCCAGCAGCTTGGTGGGGAATCAGCCCCAGCATTTT	CASSLVGNQPQHF
14	few	TRBD2	TRBV18	TRBJ2-7	TGTGCCAGCTCACCAGGGGCTAGCGGGTACGAGCAGTACTTC	CASSPGASGYEQYF
12	.	.	TRBV5-6	TRBJ1-6	TGTGCCAGCAGCGACGTCAGGGAACCCCTCCACTTT	CASSDVREPLHF
14	.	.	TRBV5-1	TRBJ2-5	TGCGCCAGCAGCTTGGGACCAAACCAAGAGACCCAGTACTTC	CASSLGPNQETQYF
13	few	.	TRBV30	TRBJ1-1	TGTGCCTGGATCTCCCGGTCGTCCACTGAAGCTTTCTTT	CAWISRSSTEAFF
12	.	.	TRBV7-9	TRBJ2-3	TGTGCCAGCAGCTTTAGGGGTGATACGCAGTATTTT	CASSFRGDTQYF
13	.	.	TRBV25-1	TRBJ1-6	TGTGCCAGCAGTGGCGTGGGGGGCTCACCCCTCCACTTT	CASSGVGGSPLHF
13	few	.	TRBV7-3	TRBJ2-7	TGTGCCAGCAGCCGGGGCGTCGCGTACGAGCAGTACTTC	CASSRGVAYEQYF